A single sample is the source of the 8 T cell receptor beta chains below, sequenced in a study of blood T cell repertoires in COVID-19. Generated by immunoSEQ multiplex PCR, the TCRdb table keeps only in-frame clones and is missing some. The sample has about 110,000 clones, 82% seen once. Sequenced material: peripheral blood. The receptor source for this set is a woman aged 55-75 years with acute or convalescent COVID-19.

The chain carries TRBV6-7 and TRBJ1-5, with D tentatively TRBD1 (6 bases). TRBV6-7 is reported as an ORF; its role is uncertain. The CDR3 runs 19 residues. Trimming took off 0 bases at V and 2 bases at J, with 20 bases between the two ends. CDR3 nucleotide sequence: TGTGCCAGCAGTTACTCGATAGGTTGTCCAGGGGTAGGCAATCAGCCCCAGCATTTT. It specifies CASSYSIGCPGVGNQPQHF.

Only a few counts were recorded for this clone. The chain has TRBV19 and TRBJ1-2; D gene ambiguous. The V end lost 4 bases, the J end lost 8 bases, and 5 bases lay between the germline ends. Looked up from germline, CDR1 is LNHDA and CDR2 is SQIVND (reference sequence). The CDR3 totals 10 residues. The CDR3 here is CASSREGYTF. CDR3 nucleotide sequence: TGTGCCAGTAGTAGGGAGGGCTACACCTTC.

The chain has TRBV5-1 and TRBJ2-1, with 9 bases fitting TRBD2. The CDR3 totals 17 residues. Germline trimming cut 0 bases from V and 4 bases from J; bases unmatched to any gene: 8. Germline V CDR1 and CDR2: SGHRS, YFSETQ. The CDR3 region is CASSLGSGAGGYNEQFF. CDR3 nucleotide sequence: TGCGCCAGCAGCTTGGGTTCAGGAGCGGGGGGATACAATGAGCAGTTCTTC.

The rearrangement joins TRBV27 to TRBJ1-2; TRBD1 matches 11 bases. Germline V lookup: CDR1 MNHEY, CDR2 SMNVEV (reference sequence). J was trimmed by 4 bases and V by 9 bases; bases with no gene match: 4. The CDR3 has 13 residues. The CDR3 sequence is CASSGQGAYGYTF. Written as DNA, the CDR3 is TGTGCCAGTTCAGGACAGGGGGCCTATGGCTACACCTTC.

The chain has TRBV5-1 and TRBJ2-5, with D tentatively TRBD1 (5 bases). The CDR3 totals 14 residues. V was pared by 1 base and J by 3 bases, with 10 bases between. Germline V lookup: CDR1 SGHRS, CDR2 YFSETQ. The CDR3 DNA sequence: TGCGCCAGCAGCTTGCCGACAGTAAAAGAGACCCAGTACTTC. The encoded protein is CASSLPTVKETQYF. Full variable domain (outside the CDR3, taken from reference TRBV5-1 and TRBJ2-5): KAGVTQTPRYLIKTRGQQVTLSCSPISGHRSVSWYQQTPGQGLQFLFEYFSETQRNKGNFPGRFSGRQFSNSRSEMNVSTLELGDSALYLCASSLPTVKETQYFGPGTRLLVL.

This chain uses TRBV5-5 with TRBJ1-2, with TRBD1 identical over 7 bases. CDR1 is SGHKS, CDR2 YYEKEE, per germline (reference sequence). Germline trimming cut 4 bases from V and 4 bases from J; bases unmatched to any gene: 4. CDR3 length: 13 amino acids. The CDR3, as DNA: TGTGCCAGCAGCGTACAGGGGCTCTATGGCTACACCTTC. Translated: CASSVQGLYGYTF.

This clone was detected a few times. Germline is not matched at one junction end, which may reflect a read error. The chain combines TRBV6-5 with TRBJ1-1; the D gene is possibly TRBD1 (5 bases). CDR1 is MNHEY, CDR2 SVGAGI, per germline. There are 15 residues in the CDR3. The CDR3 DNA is TGTGCCAGCAGTTCTGTGGGGGGGGTGAGTACTGAGGCTTTCTTT. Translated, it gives CASSSVGGVSTEAFF.

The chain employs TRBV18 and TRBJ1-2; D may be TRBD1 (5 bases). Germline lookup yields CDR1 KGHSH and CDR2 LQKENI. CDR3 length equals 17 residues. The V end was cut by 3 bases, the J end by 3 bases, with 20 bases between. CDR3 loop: CASSPSRIGGSDYGYTF. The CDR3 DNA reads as TGTGCCAGCTCACCCAGCCGGATTGGGGGGAGTGACTATGGCTACACCTTC.